This TCR beta chain was found in a study of blood T cell repertoires in COVID-19. On the study more broadly: In each case, the material was cDNA or gDNA derived from T cells, B-cell-depleted T cells, or PBMCs.

With 4 bases clipped from V and 4 bases from J, the junction kept 9 bases outside the gene matches. In germline, CDR1 is KGHSH, CDR2 LQKENI. The CDR3 length is 16 residues. The assay was immunoSEQ multiplex PCR, and TCRdb's table has in-frame clones only and misses some. The sample holds 290,000 or so clones, approximately 91% seen once. The source material was peripheral blood. This receptor was obtained from a woman aged 25 to 45 with COVID-19, enrolled during active disease. The chain carries TRBV18 and TRBJ1-2; 10 bases are a match to TRBD1. DNA of the CDR3: TGTGCCAGCTCACTAGGACCGGGACAGGGGATCTATGGCTACACCTTC. Translating gives CASSLGPGQGIYGYTF.